Listed below are T cell receptor beta chains from one sample, sequenced in a study of cytomegalovirus exposure and HLA in healthy donors. Libraries were prepared by immunoSEQ multiplex PCR; TCRdb keeps only in-frame clonotypes and omits some of them. The data show about 110,000 clones, about 70% seen once. Sequences were obtained from PBMCs. Receptors originate from a man aged 50 to 60 in good health and CMV-seropositive. Both conserved end residues are trimmed from each CDR3. Rows give clone size only sometimes, using once, few, many, or a class for an expanded clone.

v_gene	j_gene	len	abundance	CDR3aa
TRBV5-4	TRBJ2-1	14	-	ASSRPPPSSYNEQF
TRBV10-3	TRBJ2-5	13	-	AISGRGLFQETQY
TRBV19	TRBJ2-2	13	-	ASSITSGLSGELF
TRBV9	TRBJ2-1	14	-	ASSAWGELEYNEQF
TRBV9	TRBJ2-7	13	few	ASSVGAGQSYEQY
TRBV7-2	TRBJ1-1	14	-	ASKTGVGGMNTEAF
TRBV11-2	TRBJ1-2	11	once	ASSRGTLEGYT
TRBV6-1	TRBJ1-6	9	few	ASRENSPLH
TRBV6-6	TRBJ1-2	9	-	ASTRDYGYT
TRBV4-1	TRBJ1-5	12	-	ASSQGQRNQPQH
TRBV4-2	TRBJ2-7	15	-	ASSPTGRTGDAYEQY
TRBV19	TRBJ2-4	13	many	ASSIARGASDIQY
TRBV4-1	TRBJ2-2	15	-	ASSRLTAPLNTGELF
TRBV5-5	TRBJ2-3	13	-	ASSSRDRRTDTQY
TRBV6-5	TRBJ1-2	11	many	ASKEGGDYGYT
TRBV10-3	TRBJ1-1	11	-	AISEDRNTEAF
TRBV19	TRBJ1-5	12	-	ASSTLTGNQPQH